Listed below are T cell receptor beta chains from one sample, sequenced in a study of response to subunit inactivated influenza vaccine. MiXCR was run by TCRdb on the RT-PCR reads, yielding one entry per CDR3 protein. The table has 500,000 to 550,000 distinct CDR3 sequences, less than 8% seen once. The sequencing here drew on PBMCs from blood, taken less than 30 months after vaccination. Receptors originate from a man aged 50-75 years who received an inactivated influenza vaccine. Both conserved end residues are part of each CDR3. The D gene is left open where the match is weak. Clone size is shown for a subset of rows, as once, few, many or a class of expanded clone.

v_call	j_call	clone_size	d_call	cdr3_aa	cdr3_nt
TRBV6-1	TRBJ1-2	few	NA	CASSASAGSIGYTF	TGTGCCAGCAGTGCTTCGGCAGGCTCGATCGGCTACACCTTC
TRBV6-1	TRBJ1-2	NA	NA	CASSQTLTEYYGYTF	TGTGCCAGCAGTCAAACGCTGACGGAATACTATGGCTACACCTTC
TRBV9	TRBJ2-1	NA	NA	CASSFRGAGAVGEQFF	TGTGCCAGCAGCTTCAGGGGGGCGGGTGCGGTCGGTGAGCAGTTCTTC
TRBV4-2	TRBJ2-6	NA	TRBD1	CASSPQGTGGLGANVLTF	TGTGCCAGCAGCCCCCAAGGGACAGGGGGCCTTGGGGCCAACGTCCTGACTTTC
TRBV5-6	TRBJ2-2	many	TRBD1	CASSRDRRNTGELFF	TGTGCCAGCAGCAGGGACAGGAGGAACACCGGGGAGCTGTTTTTT
TRBV4-2	TRBJ2-3	many	TRBD2	CASSRGSGFDTQYF	TGTGCCAGCAGCCGTGGTAGCGGGTTTGATACGCAGTATTTT
TRBV6-5	TRBJ2-3	many	NA	CASSYSGGGFGGRSDTQYF	TGTGCCAGCAGTTACTCTGGGGGTGGTTTCGGAGGGCGCTCAGATACGCAGTATTTT
TRBV5-1	TRBJ2-5	NA	TRBD1	CASTPPTGGWETQYF	TGCGCCAGCACTCCCCCGACAGGGGGCTGGGAGACCCAGTACTTC
TRBV20-1	TRBJ2-1	NA	NA	CSARDRGRFSSYNEQFF	TGCAGTGCTAGAGATCGGGGACGGTTCAGCTCCTACAATGAGCAGTTCTTC
TRBV11-2	TRBJ1-5	NA	NA	CASSLGDASNQPQHF	TGTGCCAGCAGCTTAGGGGACGCTAGCAATCAGCCCCAGCATTTT
TRBV29-1	TRBJ2-1	many	NA	CSVVLGSSYNEQFF	TGCAGCGTTGTTCTCGGGAGCTCCTACAATGAGCAGTTCTTC
TRBV11-2	TRBJ2-1	NA	TRBD2	CASSLDSAGGSSSYNEQFF	TGTGCCAGCAGCTTAGATTCGGCGGGGGGGTCCAGCTCCTACAATGAGCAGTTCTTC
TRBV27	TRBJ2-5	few	NA	CASSAARWSSLEETQYF	TGTGCCAGCAGTGCCGCCCGATGGTCTAGCCTCGAAGAGACCCAGTACTTC
TRBV4-2	TRBJ2-2	NA	NA	CASSQIRSPAGPERRNTGELFF	TGTGCCAGCAGCCAGATACGGTCCCCTGCGGGTCCCGAGCGGAGGAACACCGGGGAGCTGTTTTTT
TRBV18	TRBJ2-1	many	NA	CASSPPPGGIYEQFF	TGTGCCAGCTCACCGCCCCCAGGCGGGATTTATGAGCAGTTCTTC
TRBV10-3	TRBJ2-7	NA	TRBD2	CAISGTSGRGEQYF	TGTGCCATCAGTGGGACTAGCGGGAGAGGCGAGCAGTACTTC
TRBV29-1	TRBJ2-5	NA	NA	CSVNGGDQETQYF	TGCAGCGTCAACGGCGGGGACCAAGAGACCCAGTACTTC
TRBV28	TRBJ1-4	many	TRBD1	CASSFGTGSEKLFF	TGTGCCAGCAGTTTCGGGACAGGGAGTGAAAAACTGTTTTTT
TRBV18	TRBJ2-1	few	NA	CASSPSEGRSYNEQFF	TGTGCCAGCTCCCCGAGTGAGGGACGCTCCTACAATGAGCAGTTCTTC
TRBV12-3/TRBV12-4	TRBJ2-5	NA	TRBD2	CASSFLAGGPQTQYF	TGTGCCAGCAGTTTTCTAGCGGGAGGGCCGCAGACCCAGTACTTC
TRBV3-1	TRBJ1-6	few	TRBD1	CASSHRTGTNSPLHF	TGTGCCAGCAGCCACCGGACAGGGACCAATTCACCCCTCCACTTT
TRBV20-1	TRBJ2-7	NA	TRBD1	CSARQQGISYEQYF	TGCAGTGCTAGACAACAGGGGATTTCCTACGAGCAGTACTTC
TRBV29-1	TRBJ1-4	few	NA	CSVELGARSEKLFF	TGCAGCGTTGAGTTAGGGGCGAGGAGTGAAAAACTGTTTTTT
TRBV4-1	TRBJ2-3	few	NA	CASSQEPADTQYF	TGCGCCAGCAGCCAAGAACCGGCAGATACGCAGTATTTT
TRBV20-1	TRBJ1-1	NA	NA	CSAPSHVRRVGTEAFF	TGCAGTGCTCCGTCCCACGTTAGGAGGGTAGGCACTGAAGCTTTCTTT
TRBV20-1	TRBJ2-7	NA	NA	CSAREGRQAYEQYF	TGCAGTGCTAGAGAAGGCAGGCAGGCCTACGAGCAGTACTTC
TRBV6-2/TRBV6-3	TRBJ2-7	few	TRBD1	CASSRPGQGAHEQYF	TGTGCCAGCAGCAGACCGGGACAGGGGGCCCACGAGCAGTACTTC
TRBV7-2	TRBJ2-4	NA	TRBD2	CASSGQRGGPVNIQYF	TGTGCCAGCAGCGGGCAGCGGGGGGGGCCGGTAAACATTCAGTACTTC
TRBV20-1	TRBJ1-1	NA	TRBD1	CSAKTGDTEAFF	TGCAGTGCAAAAACAGGGGACACTGAAGCTTTCTTT
TRBV12-3/TRBV12-4	TRBJ2-2	few	TRBD2	CASSTSGFTGELFF	TGTGCCAGCAGCACTAGCGGGTTTACCGGGGAGCTGTTTTTT
TRBV19	TRBJ1-5	NA	NA	CASSIQGTLQPQHF	TGTGCCAGTAGTATCCAAGGGACACTTCAGCCCCAGCATTTT
TRBV9	TRBJ2-3	few	NA	CASSVGRTVTDTQYF	TGTGCCAGCAGCGTAGGAAGGACAGTCACAGATACGCAGTATTTT
TRBV20-1	TRBJ2-1	many	NA	CSARDPLNNEQFF	TGCAGTGCTAGAGACCCTTTAAACAATGAGCAGTTCTTC